A single sample gave rise to the 23 T cell receptor beta chains below, sequenced in a study of blood T cell repertoires in COVID-19. Repertoires were generated with immunoSEQ multiplex PCR, while TCRdb's copy carries only in-frame clones and drops some. The sample comprises 200,000 to 300,000 clones, 80% to 90% of which are singletons, and just over 2.5% rests with the top ten. The sample was PBMCs or T cells enriched from blood (not recorded which). These receptors originate from a woman aged 25-40 years with acute COVID-19.

With respect to this clone: Other DNA sequences within the sample encode an identical CDR3. The chain couples TRBV18 to TRBJ1-1; no clear D gene. V shed 0 bases and J shed 2 bases, with 7 bases lying between them. CDR3 length equals 14 residues. CDR1 and CDR2 (germline): KGHSH, LQKENI. The CDR3 DNA is TGTGCCAGCTCACCACCCGAGGGAAACACTGAAGCTTTCTTT. Protein sequence: CASSPPEGNTEAFF.

In this sample, this clone turned up once. The V and J genes are TRBV18 and TRBJ1-3; 8 nucleotides agree with TRBD1. From germline, CDR1 is KGHSH and CDR2 LQKENI. The V and J ends lost 2 bases and 4 bases, in that order; junction bases with no gene match: 10. The CDR3 runs to 17 residues. This chain's CDR3 is CASSPSDRVRRGNTIYF. CDR3 coding DNA: TGTGCCAGCTCACCATCGGACAGGGTTAGAAGAGGAAACACCATATATTTT.

This chain links TRBV19 with TRBJ1-5, with 10 bases aligning to TRBD1. Trimming removed 3 bases from V and 0 bases from J; junction bases left unmatched: 14. This CDR3 has 20 amino acids. The V gene's germline CDR1 is LNHDA and CDR2 SQIVND (reference sequence). For the CDR3, the DNA is TGTGCCAGTAGTATCGACCCCGGGACAGGGGTACTTTATAGCAATCAGCCCCAGCATTTT. Translation gives CASSIDPGTGVLYSNQPQHF.

J is TRBJ1-2 and V is TRBV19; D is uncertain. CDR3 length equals 13 residues. The V end lost 8 bases, the J end lost 2 bases, and 12 bases lay between the germline ends. Germline CDR1 LNHDA, CDR2 SQIVND (reference sequence). CDR3 bases: TGTGCCAGTGGATGGGGAGGAAACTATGGCTACACCTTC. Residues: CASGWGGNYGYTF.

The chain recombines TRBV18 with TRBJ2-1, with D uncertain. The CDR3 is made up of 13 amino acids. Germline assignment: CDR1 KGHSH and CDR2 LQKENI. V lost 1 base and J lost 10, with 11 bases in between. CDR3 sequence (DNA): TGTGCCAGCTCACCACTCCAGAATAAGGAGCAGTTCTTC. This encodes CASSPLQNKEQFF. Full variable domain (missing parts from reference TRBV18 and TRBJ2-1): NAGVMQNPRHLVRRRGQEARLRCSPMKGHSHVYWYRQLPEEGLKFMVYLQKENIIDESGMPKERFSAEFPKEGPSILRIQQVVRGDSAAYFCASSPLQNKEQFFGPGTRLTVL.

The V call is TRBV19, the J call TRBJ2-5, with TRBD1 matching over 7 bases. The CDR3 contains 16 residues. Trimming cost V 4 bases and J 2 bases; bases outside gene matches: 10. CDR1 LNHDA and CDR2 SQIVND come from the germline V gene (reference sequence). CDR3 DNA: TGTGCCAGTAGTACCCGGCCCGGGACAGCTCAAGAGACCCAGTACTTC. This encodes CASSTRPGTAQETQYF. Full variable domain (outside the CDR3, taken from reference TRBV19 and TRBJ2-5): DGGITQSPKYLFRKEGQNVTLSCEQNLNHDAMYWYRQDPGQGLRLIYYSQIVNDFQKGDIAEGYSVSREKKESFPLTVTSAQKNPTAFYLCASSTRPGTAQETQYFGPGTRLLVL.

DNA for the CDR3: TGTGCCAGCAGTTCTGTGGACAGGGCGATCACCTATGGCTACACCTTC. As protein: CASSSVDRAITYGYTF. The rearrangement uses TRBV6-2 or TRBV6-3 and TRBJ1-2; 8 bases agree with TRBD1. The J segment lost 4 bases and the V segment lost 4 bases, leaving 11 bases of the junction unmatched. Germline V lookup: CDR1 MNHEY, CDR2 SVGEGT. The CDR3 has 16 amino acids.

The chain employs TRBV6-5 and TRBJ1-5, with a tentative D call TRBD1 (6 bases). V shed 7 bases and J shed 6 bases, with 13 bases lying between them. The V gene's germline CDR1 is MNHEY and CDR2 SVGAGI. The CDR3 runs to 13 residues. CDR3 sequence reads: CASTGTISQPQHF. CDR3 nucleotides: TGTGCCAGCACCGGGACAATCAGTCAGCCCCAGCATTTT.

The gene calls are TRBV2 and TRBJ1-6, with TRBD1 matching 8 bases. This CDR3 is built from 16 residues. Unmatched junction bases numbered 4, after V lost 6 bases and J lost 0 bases. Germline CDR1 is SNHLY and CDR2 is FYNNEI. The CDR3 protein is CASRDRVSSYNSPLHF. CDR3 DNA: TGTGCCAGCAGGGACAGGGTTAGCTCCTATAATTCACCCCTCCACTTT.

This rearrangement joins TRBV6-5 to TRBJ2-3; the D gene is possibly TRBD1 (5 bases). V was cut by 6 bases and J by 3 bases, with 10 bases left in between. This CDR3 is built from 13 residues. Germline V gene sequence: CDR1 MNHEY, CDR2 SVGAGI. CDR3 region: CASRPPGTDTQYF. DNA of the CDR3: TGTGCCAGCAGACCCCCAGGGACAGATACGCAGTATTTT.

The chain is built from TRBV10-2 and TRBJ1-1, with 9 bases identical to TRBD1. The trim removed 6 bases at V and 5 bases at J, leaving 7 bases unmatched. Germline CDR1 is WSHSY and CDR2 is SAAADI. The CDR3 consists of 14 residues. CDR3 protein: CASRMTGGLTEAFF. CDR3 nucleotides: TGCGCCAGCAGGATGACAGGGGGGTTGACTGAAGCTTTCTTT.

V usage is TRBV20-1 and J usage is TRBJ1-1, with D possibly matching TRBD1 (5 bases). V lost 3 bases to trimming and J lost 4 bases, with 9 bases between them. The germline CDR1 and CDR2 sequences are DFQATT and SNEGSKA (reference sequence). The CDR3 extends over 12 amino acids. The CDR3 nucleotides read TGCAGTGCTAGTCTGGGGGGCACTGAAGCTTTCTTT. Amino acid sequence: CSASLGGTEAFF.

This rearrangement joins TRBV27 to TRBJ2-7; TRBD2 agrees at 11 bases. V dropped 4 bases and J dropped 1; count of bases not matched to a gene: 9. The CDR3 runs 17 residues. The V gene's germline CDR1 is MNHEY and CDR2 SMNVEV (reference sequence). CDR3 amino acids: CASSSMTSGEVSYEQYF. Here the CDR3 DNA reads TGTGCCAGCAGTTCAATGACTAGCGGGGAAGTTTCCTACGAGCAGTACTTC.

The genes are TRBV3-1 (or the pseudogene TRBV3-2) and TRBJ2-1; 7 nucleotides align to TRBD1. Germline V gene sequence: CDR1 LGHDT, CDR2 YNNKEL (reference sequence). Trimming removed 2 bases from V and 5 bases from J; junction bases left unmatched: 12. The CDR3 totals 17 residues. DNA for the CDR3: TGTGCCAGCAGCCAACTTTGGGCCTTACAGGGGCACAATGAGCAGTTCTTC. The encoded protein is CASSQLWALQGHNEQFF.

The rearrangement joins TRBV7-8 to TRBJ1-6; possible D gene TRBD1, 6 bases. Looked up from germline, CDR1 is SGHVS and CDR2 is FQNEAQ. The CDR3 has 17 residues. Trimming stripped 1 base from V and 3 bases from J, with 13 bases between. CDR3 loop: CASSLGAGANYNSPLHF. In DNA, the CDR3 is TGTGCCAGCAGCTTAGGCGCAGGGGCCAACTATAATTCACCCCTCCACTTT.

This clone was detected only once. The chain has TRBV6-5 and TRBJ1-6; D gene uncertain. V gave up 0 bases and J gave up 8 bases, with 11 bases separating them. CDR1 MNHEY and CDR2 SVGAGI come from the germline V gene. The CDR3 is made up of 15 amino acids. The CDR3 loop is CASSYSSRADSPLHF. CDR3 nucleotides: TGTGCCAGCAGTTACTCGAGTCGTGCGGATTCACCCCTCCACTTT.

The V and J genes are TRBV7-9 and TRBJ1-2; TRBD1 agrees at 8 bases. Germline V lookup: CDR1 SEHNR, CDR2 FQNEAQ (reference sequence). This CDR3 has 14 amino acids. The V and J ends lost 6 bases and 7 bases, in that order; junction bases with no gene match: 10. The CDR3 protein is CASSFLGQGGGYTF. The CDR3 region has the DNA TGTGCCAGCAGTTTCCTTGGACAGGGTGGTGGCTACACCTTC.

This clone was detected once. The chain joins TRBV27 to TRBJ1-2, with D maybe TRBD1 (6 bases). The V end was cut by 5 bases, the J end by 3 bases, with 10 bases between. The CDR3 contains 13 residues. In germline, CDR1 is MNHEY, CDR2 SMNVEV (reference sequence). The CDR3 sequence: CASSPGQHYGYTF. CDR3 nucleotides: TGTGCCAGCAGTCCAGGACAGCACTATGGCTACACCTTC.

The chain couples TRBV7-8 to TRBJ1-2; D may be TRBD1 (6 bases). CDR1 and CDR2 (germline): SGHVS, FQNEAQ. The CDR3 loop spans 14 amino acids. Trimming took 0 bases from V and 8 from J, leaving 13 bases between them. The CDR3 region has the DNA TGTGCCAGCAGCTTAGCGGGACAATTGGGGGGCTACACCTTC. It translates to CASSLAGQLGGYTF.

The V gene is TRBV5-4, the J gene TRBJ1-1, with a weak D call TRBD1 (5 bases). This CDR3 is 15 amino acids long. Between the trimmed V and J ends, which lost 2 bases and 3 bases, there was a span of 14 bases. The germline V gene encodes CDR1 SGHNT and CDR2 YYREEE (reference sequence). CDR3 in DNA: TGTGCCAGCAGCTTTGGCCCCGCGGGGGACACTGAAGCTTTCTTT. As protein: CASSFGPAGDTEAFF.

The chain has TRBV5-1 and TRBJ1-6; TRBD1 agrees at 8 bases. V trimming: 4 bases; J trimming: 13 bases; junction bases outside the gene matches: 16. This CDR3 contains 16 residues. Per the germline V gene, CDR1 is SGHRS and CDR2 is YFSETQ. The CDR3, as DNA: TGCGCCAGCAGCGGCGAAGGCGGGACAGGTTTTTCGCCCCTCCACTTT. Protein product: CASSGEGGTGFSPLHF.

This clone was picked up a small number of times. The CDR3 nucleotides are TGTGCCAGCAGCCACTTGGTCCTTACTAGCACAGATACGCAGTATTTT. Residues: CASSHLVLTSTDTQYF. The genes are TRBV3-1 (or the pseudogene TRBV3-2) and TRBJ2-3, with D hard to call. Germline assignment: CDR1 LGHDT and CDR2 YNNKEL (reference sequence). V dropped 3 bases and J dropped 0 bases, with 13 bases sitting between them. The CDR3 consists of 16 residues.

This sequence joins TRBV12-5 and TRBJ1-2, with unresolved D. V lost 7 bases, J lost 0 bases, and 15 bases lay in between. This CDR3 has 15 residues. The germline gives CDR1 LGHNT, CDR2 FRNRAP. Written as DNA, the CDR3 is TGTGCTAGTGCTTCACCCGGGGATTCTAACTATGGCTACACCTTC. It yields the protein CASASPGDSNYGYTF.